The subject of this entry is one TCR beta chain. What it binds is not known. In the PCR, 60 Vbeta and 13 Jbeta primers were used. Data came from immunoSEQ multiplex PCR; TCRdb stores just in-frame clones and leaves some out. The sample contains some 140,000 clones, around 85% of which appear only once. This sample was included in a study of cytomegalovirus exposure and HLA in healthy donors. Study conclusions and caveats: In vitro confirmation showed a few CMV-associated chains to be CMV antigen specific. Looking again later, the authors saw that most CMV-associated TCR beta chains seemed HLA-restricted. Some V segments, TRBV6-2 and TRBV6-3 among them, were indistinguishable and were therefore excluded. A later analysis linked a missense variant in DCLRE1C to the trimming of TCR beta V and J genes.

The V and J ends lost 3 bases and 3 bases respectively, with 5 bases between them. The V gene's germline CDR1 is KGHSH and CDR2 LQKENI. This CDR3 has 13 residues. This TCR derives from a woman between 45 and 60 years old in good health and CMV-seropositive. Sequencing was carried out using PBMCs. J is TRBJ1-4 and V is TRBV18; no clear D gene. CDR3: CASSPNPNEKLFF. The CDR3, as DNA: TGTGCCAGCTCACCCAATCCTAATGAAAAACTGTTTTTT.